This entry concerns a single T cell receptor beta chain. Its antigen is unknown. J was trimmed by 6 bases and V by 10 bases; bases with no gene match: 5. The germline V gene has CDR1 MNHEY and CDR2 SMNVEV (reference sequence). The CDR3 consists of 11 residues. This sample stems from a study of T cells in Graves' hyperthyroidism and ophthalmopathy. Researchers barred patients who had uncontrolled infection, other autoimmune disease, pregnancy or lactation. RNA transcripts gave rise to amplified TCR beta CDR3 regions. In the first-round RT-PCR of the TCR CDR3, the HTBI primer set was used. Using its own MiXCR run on the multiplex PCR reads, TCRdb lists one record per CDR3 protein. The data hold nearly 750,000 distinct CDR3 sequences, with around 40% observed a single time. General study results and limits: Peripheral blood also featured most of the thyroid clonotypes expanded above 0.001.

Sequencing was performed on blood. This clonotype was sampled from a woman aged 40 to 55 with Graves' hyperthyroidism. The chain recombines TRBV27 with TRBJ2-7; 8 bases map to TRBD2. Written as DNA, the CDR3 is TGTGCCACCCAGAGCGGGAGCGAGCAGTACTTC. It translates to CATQSGSEQYF.